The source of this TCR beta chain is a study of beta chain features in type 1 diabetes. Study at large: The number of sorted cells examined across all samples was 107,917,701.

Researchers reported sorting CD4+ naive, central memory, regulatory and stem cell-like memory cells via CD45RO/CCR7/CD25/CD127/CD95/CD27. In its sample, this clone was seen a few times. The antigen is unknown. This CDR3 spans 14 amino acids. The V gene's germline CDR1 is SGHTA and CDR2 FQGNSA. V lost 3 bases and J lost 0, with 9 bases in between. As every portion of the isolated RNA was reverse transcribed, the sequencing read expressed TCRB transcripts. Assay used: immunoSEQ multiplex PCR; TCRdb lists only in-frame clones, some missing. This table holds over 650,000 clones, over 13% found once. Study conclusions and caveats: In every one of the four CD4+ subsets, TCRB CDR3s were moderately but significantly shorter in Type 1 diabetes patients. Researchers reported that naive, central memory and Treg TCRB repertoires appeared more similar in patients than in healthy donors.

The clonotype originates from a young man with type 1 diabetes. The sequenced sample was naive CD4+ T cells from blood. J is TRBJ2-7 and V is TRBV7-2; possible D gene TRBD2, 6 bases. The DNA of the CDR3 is TGTGCCAGCAGCTTGTCGACTAGCTCCTACGAGCAGTACTTC. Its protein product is CASSLSTSSYEQYF. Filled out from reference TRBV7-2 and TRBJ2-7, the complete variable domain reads GAGVSQSPSNKVTEKGKDVELRCDPISGHTALYWYRQSLGQGLEFLIYFQGNSAPDKSGLPSDRFSAERTGGSVSTLTIQRTQQEDSAVYLCASSLSTSSYEQYFGPGTRLTVT.